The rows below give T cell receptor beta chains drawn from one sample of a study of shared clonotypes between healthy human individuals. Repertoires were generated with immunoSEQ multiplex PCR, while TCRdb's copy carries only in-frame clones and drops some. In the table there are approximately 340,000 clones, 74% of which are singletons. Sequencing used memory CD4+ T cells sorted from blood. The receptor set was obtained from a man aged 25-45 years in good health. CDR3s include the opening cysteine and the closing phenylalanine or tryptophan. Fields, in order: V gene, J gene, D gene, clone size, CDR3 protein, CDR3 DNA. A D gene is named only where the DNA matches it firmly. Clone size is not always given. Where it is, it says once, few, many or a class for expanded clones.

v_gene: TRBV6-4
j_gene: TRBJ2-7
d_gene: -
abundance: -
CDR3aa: CARQARPRLPIRKGEQYF
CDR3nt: TGTGCCAGACAAGCACGCCCCAGGTTGCCGATACGAAAGGGGGAGCAGTACTTC

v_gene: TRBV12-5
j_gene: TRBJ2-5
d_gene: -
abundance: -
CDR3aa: CASGLSETQYF
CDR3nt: TGTGCTAGTGGTTTGAGCGAGACCCAGTACTTC

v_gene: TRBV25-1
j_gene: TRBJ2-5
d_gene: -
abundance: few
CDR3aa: CASSDSGGTGETQYF
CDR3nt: TGTGCCAGCAGTGATTCTGGCGGGACTGGGGAGACCCAGTACTTC

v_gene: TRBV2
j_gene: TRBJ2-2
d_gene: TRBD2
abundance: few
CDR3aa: CASSEAGLAELTGELFF
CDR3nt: TGTGCCAGCAGTGAAGCGGGACTAGCGGAACTCACCGGGGAGCTGTTTTTT

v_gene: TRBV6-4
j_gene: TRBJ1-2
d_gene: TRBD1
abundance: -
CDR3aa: CASSAGQGQWGYTF
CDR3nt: TGTGCCAGCAGTGCAGGACAGGGGCAGTGGGGCTACACCTTC

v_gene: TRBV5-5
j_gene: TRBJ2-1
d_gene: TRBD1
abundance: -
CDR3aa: CASSLTGGFYNEQFF
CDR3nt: TGTGCCAGCAGCTTGACAGGGGGCTTCTACAATGAGCAGTTCTTC

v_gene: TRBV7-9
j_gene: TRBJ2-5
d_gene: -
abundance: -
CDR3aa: CASSLGGSGTQYF
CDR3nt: TGTGCCAGCAGCTTAGGAGGCAGTGGGACCCAGTACTTC

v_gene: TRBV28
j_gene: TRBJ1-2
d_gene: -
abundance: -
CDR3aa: CASTVAAGVNGYTF
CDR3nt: TGTGCCAGCACCGTAGCGGCAGGGGTCAATGGCTACACCTTC

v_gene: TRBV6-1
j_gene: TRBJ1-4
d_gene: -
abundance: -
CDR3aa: CASSGPGPTSKKLFF
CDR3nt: TGTGCCAGCAGTGGACCGGGACCGACCTCTAAGAAACTGTTTTTT

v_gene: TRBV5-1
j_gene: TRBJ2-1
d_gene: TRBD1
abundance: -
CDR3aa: CASSNGQGGNEQFF
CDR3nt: TGCGCCAGCAGCAATGGACAGGGAGGAAATGAGCAGTTCTTC

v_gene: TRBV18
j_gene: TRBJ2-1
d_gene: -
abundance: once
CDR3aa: CASSPEAFGNEQFF
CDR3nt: TGTGCCAGCTCACCAGAGGCATTTGGCAATGAGCAGTTCTTC

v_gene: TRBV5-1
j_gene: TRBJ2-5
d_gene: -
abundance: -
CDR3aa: CASSLEVQETQYF
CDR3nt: TGCGCCAGCAGCTTGGAGGTCCAAGAGACCCAGTACTTC

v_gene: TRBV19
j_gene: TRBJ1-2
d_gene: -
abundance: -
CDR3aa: CASSYREGYTF
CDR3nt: TGTGCCAGTAGTTACAGGGAAGGCTACACCTTC

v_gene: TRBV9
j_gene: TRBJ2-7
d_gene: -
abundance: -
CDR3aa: CASSSTIGGEQYF
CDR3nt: TGTGCCAGCAGCTCTACTATTGGGGGCGAGCAGTACTTC

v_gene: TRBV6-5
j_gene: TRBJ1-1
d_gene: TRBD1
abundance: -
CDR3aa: CASSRTQGAVAEAFF
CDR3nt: TGTGCCAGCAGTCGGACACAGGGGGCCGTAGCTGAAGCTTTCTTT

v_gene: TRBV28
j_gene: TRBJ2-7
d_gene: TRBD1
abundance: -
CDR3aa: CASSLEGQGVIYEQYF
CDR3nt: TGTGCCAGCAGTTTAGAAGGGCAGGGGGTGATATACGAGCAGTACTTC

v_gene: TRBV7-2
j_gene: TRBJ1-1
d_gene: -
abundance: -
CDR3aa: CASSLVGKVNTEAFF
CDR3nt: TGTGCCAGCAGCTTAGTGGGTAAGGTGAACACTGAAGCTTTCTTT

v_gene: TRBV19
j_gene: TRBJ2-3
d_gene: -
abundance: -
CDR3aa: CASNQGGTSTDTQYF
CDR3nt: TGTGCCAGTAACCAGGGGGGGACGAGCACAGATACGCAGTATTTT

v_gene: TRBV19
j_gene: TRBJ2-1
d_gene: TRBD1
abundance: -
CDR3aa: CASSIGTGGLIF
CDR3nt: TGTGCCAGTAGTATAGGGACAGGGGGCCTCATCTTC

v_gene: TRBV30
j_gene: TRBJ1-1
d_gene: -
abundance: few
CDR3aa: CAWSPDGTNTEAFF
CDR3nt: TGTGCCTGGAGTCCCGACGGAACGAACACTGAAGCTTTCTTT

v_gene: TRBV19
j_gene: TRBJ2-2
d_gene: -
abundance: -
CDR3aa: CASSIRNPGNTGELFF
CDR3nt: TGTGCCAGTAGTATTAGAAACCCAGGAAACACCGGGGAGCTGTTTTTT

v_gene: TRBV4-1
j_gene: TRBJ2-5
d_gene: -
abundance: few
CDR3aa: CASSQGQTQETQYF
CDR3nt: TGCGCCAGCAGCCAAGGACAGACCCAAGAGACCCAGTACTTC

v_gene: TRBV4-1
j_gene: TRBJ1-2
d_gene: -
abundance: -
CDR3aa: CASSQQTGIGGYTF
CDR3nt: TGCGCCAGCAGCCAACAAACAGGGATCGGTGGCTACACCTTC

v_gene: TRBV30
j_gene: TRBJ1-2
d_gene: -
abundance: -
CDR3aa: CAWSVRTAYGYTF
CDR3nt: TGTGCCTGGAGTGTACGGACAGCTTATGGCTACACCTTC

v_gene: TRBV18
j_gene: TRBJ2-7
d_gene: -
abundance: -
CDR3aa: CASSPPGRYSYEQYF
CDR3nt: TGTGCCAGCTCACCACCGGGAAGGTATTCCTACGAGCAGTACTTC

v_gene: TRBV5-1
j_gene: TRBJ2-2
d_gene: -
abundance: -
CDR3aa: CASERTANTGELFF
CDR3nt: TGCGCCAGCGAGAGGACAGCAAACACCGGGGAGCTGTTTTTT

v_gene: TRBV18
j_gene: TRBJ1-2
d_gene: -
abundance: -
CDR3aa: CASSPRDRSSGYTF
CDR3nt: TGTGCCAGCTCACCTCGCGACAGGTCATCTGGCTACACCTTC

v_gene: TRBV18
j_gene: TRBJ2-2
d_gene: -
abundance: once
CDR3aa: CASSPPSVPGELFF
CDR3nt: TGTGCCAGCTCACCACCGTCTGTTCCCGGGGAGCTGTTTTTT